The 9 T cell receptor beta chains below come from one sample, sequenced in a study of T cells in Graves' hyperthyroidism and ophthalmopathy. Regions amplified from RNA transcripts were the TCR beta CDR3 regions. Researchers ran a first-round RT-PCR on the TCR CDR3 using the HTBI primer set. One entry per CDR3 protein results from TCRdb running MiXCR on the multiplex PCR reads. The profile shows over 150,000 distinct CDR3 sequences, about 17% of them singletons. Input material: blood. The receptors come from a woman aged 45-59 years with Graves' hyperthyroidism.

The chain couples TRBV7-9 to TRBJ2-7; 7 nucleotides match TRBD1. V lost 5 bases, J lost 9 bases, and 4 bases stayed unmatched. This CDR3 has 11 residues. The germline V gene has CDR1 SEHNR and CDR2 FQNEAQ (reference sequence). As DNA, the CDR3 is TGTGCCAGCAGCAATAACAGGGGGCAGTACTTC. This gives the protein CASSNNRGQYF.

This chain joins TRBV2 and TRBJ2-2; 10 positions agree with TRBD2. Germline V CDR1 and CDR2: SNHLY, FYNNEI. V shed 6 bases and J 3 bases; nucleotides not matched to a gene: 4. The CDR3 length is 15 residues. CDR3 residues: CASRELAGHTGELFF. CDR3 DNA: TGTGCCAGCAGAGAACTAGCGGGACACACCGGGGAGCTGTTTTTT.

This clonotype was seen a few times. The genes are TRBV19 and TRBJ2-5; perhaps TRBD2 as D (5 bases). Germline V gene sequence: CDR1 LNHDA, CDR2 SQIVND (reference sequence). Trimming removed 3 bases at V and 6 bases at J, with 14 bases between. This CDR3 contains 14 residues. This chain's CDR3 is CASSMRELGKTQYF. CDR3 bases: TGTGCCAGTAGTATGAGGGAGCTGGGGAAGACCCAGTACTTC.

This clonotype was detected a few times. This chain joins TRBV20-1 and TRBJ2-1; tentative D call: TRBD1 (5 bases). Germline-derived CDR1 and CDR2 are DFQATT and SNEGSKA (reference sequence). The V end lost 3 bases, the J end lost 4 bases, and 16 bases lay between the germline ends. This CDR3 spans 15 amino acids. The CDR3 reads CSASTLDTTYNEQFF. CDR3 DNA sequence: TGCAGTGCTAGTACTCTGGACACAACATACAATGAGCAGTTCTTC.

This clonotype was seen repeatedly, ten times or more. The chain combines TRBV6-1 with TRBJ2-1, with D perhaps matching TRBD1 or TRBD2 (6 bases each). V lost 5 bases and J lost 0, with 17 bases in between. Germline values: CDR1 MNHNS, CDR2 SASEGT. This CDR3 contains 17 residues. CDR3 in DNA: TGTGCCAGCAGTTCGCATGAGGGGGACTCCTCCTACAATGAGCAGTTCTTC. As protein: CASSSHEGDSSYNEQFF.

Concerning this clonotype itself: This sequence may be a read error, since a much larger clone differs from it by one base. The J gene is TRBJ2-7, the V gene TRBV10-1, with TRBD1 matching 10 bases. The DNA end lines up better with TRBJ2-1; the J call may be wrong. The CDR3 totals 15 residues. Per the germline V gene, CDR1 is WNHNN and CDR2 is SYGVQD (reference sequence). This CDR3 reads CASSESGTGAYEQFF. The CDR3 bases are TGCGCCAGCAGTGAGTCGGGGACAGGGGCCTACGAGCAGTTCTTC.

This rearrangement joins TRBV24-1 to TRBJ1-1; 7 bases align to TRBD1. The CDR3 totals 16 residues. Looked up from germline, CDR1 is KGHDR and CDR2 is SFDVKD. J lost 1 base, V lost 1 base, and 5 bases had no gene match. DNA for the CDR3: TGTGCCACCAGTGATTTCGACCGACAGGGGAACACTGAAGCTTTCTTT. Its protein product is CATSDFDRQGNTEAFF.

This clonotype was detected ten times or more. The chain links TRBV28 to TRBJ2-3; TRBD2 matches 9 bases. From germline, CDR1 is MDHEN and CDR2 SYDVKM. The CDR3 sequence is 16 residues long. V was pared by 2 bases and J by 1 base, with 4 bases of the junction left unmatched. The CDR3 is CASSLVAGGGTDTQYF. CDR3 in DNA: TGTGCCAGCAGTTTAGTCGCGGGAGGGGGCACAGATACGCAGTATTTT.

This clonotype came up many times. CDR3 nucleotide sequence: TGTGCCAGCAGCGTAGGACAGGCTAACTATGGCTACACCTTC. This encodes CASSVGQANYGYTF. The genes are TRBV9 and TRBJ1-2, with D maybe TRBD1 (6 bases). Germline-derived CDR1 and CDR2 are SGDLS and YYNGEE. With 0 bases removed from V and 0 bases from J, the gap between germline ends came to 6 bases. The CDR3 runs to 14 residues.